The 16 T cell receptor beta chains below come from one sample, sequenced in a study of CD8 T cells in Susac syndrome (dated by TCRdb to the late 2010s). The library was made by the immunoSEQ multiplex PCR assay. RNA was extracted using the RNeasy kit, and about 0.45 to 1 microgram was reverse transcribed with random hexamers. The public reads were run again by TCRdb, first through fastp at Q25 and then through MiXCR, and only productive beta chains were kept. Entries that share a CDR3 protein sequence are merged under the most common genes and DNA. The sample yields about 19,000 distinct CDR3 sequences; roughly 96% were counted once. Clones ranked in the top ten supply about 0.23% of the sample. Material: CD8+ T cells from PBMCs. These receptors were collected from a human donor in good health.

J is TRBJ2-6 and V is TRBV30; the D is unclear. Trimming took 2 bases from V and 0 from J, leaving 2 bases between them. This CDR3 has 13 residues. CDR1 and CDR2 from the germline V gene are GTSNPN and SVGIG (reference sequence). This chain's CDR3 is CAWSPSGANVLTF. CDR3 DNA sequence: TGTGCCTGGAGTCCCTCTGGGGCCAACGTCCTGACTTTC.

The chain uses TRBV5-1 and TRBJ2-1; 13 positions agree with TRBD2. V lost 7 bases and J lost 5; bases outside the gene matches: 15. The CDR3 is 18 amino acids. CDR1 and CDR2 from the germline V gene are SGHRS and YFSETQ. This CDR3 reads CASQPLLAGGPRDNEQFF. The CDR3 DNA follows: TGCGCCAGCCAACCCCTACTAGCGGGAGGGCCTCGGGACAATGAGCAGTTCTTC.

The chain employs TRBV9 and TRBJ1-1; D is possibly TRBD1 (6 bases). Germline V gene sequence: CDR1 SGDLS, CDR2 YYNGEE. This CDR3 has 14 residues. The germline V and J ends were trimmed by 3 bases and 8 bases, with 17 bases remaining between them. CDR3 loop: CASSARDNSIEAFF. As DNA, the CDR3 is TGTGCCAGCAGCGCCCGGGACAACTCAATCGAAGCTTTCTTT.

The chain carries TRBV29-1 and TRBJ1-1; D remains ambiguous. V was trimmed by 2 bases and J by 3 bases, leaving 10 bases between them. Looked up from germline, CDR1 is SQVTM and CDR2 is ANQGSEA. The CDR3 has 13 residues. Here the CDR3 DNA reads TGCAGCGTTGAACGGCGTCCTGACACTGAAGCTTTCTTT. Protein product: CSVERRPDTEAFF.

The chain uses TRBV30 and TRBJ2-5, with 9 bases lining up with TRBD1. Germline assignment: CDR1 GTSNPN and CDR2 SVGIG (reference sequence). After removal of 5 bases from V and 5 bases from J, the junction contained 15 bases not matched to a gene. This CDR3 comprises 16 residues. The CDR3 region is CAWPLGQGQGDETQYF. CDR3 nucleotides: TGTGCCTGGCCCCTGGGGCAGGGACAGGGAGACGAGACCCAGTACTTC.

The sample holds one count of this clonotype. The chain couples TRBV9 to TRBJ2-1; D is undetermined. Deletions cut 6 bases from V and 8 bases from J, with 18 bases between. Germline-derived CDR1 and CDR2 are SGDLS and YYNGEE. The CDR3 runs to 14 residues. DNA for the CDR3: TGTGCCAGCAATACCCCATCTCGCGAGCATGAGCAGTTCTTC. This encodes CASNTPSREHEQFF.

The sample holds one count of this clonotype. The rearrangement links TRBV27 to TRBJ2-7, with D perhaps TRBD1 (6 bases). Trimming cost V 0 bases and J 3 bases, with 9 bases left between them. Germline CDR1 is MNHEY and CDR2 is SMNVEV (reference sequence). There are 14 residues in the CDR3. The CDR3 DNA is TGTGCCAGCAGTTTATCTGTAGGGGGCTACGAGCAGTACGTC. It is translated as CASSLSVGGYEQYV.

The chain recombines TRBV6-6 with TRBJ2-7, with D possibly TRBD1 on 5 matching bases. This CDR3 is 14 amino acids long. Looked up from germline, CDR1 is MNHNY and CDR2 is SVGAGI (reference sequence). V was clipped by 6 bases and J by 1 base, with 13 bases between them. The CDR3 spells CASSNPTESYEQYV. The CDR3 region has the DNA TGTGCCAGCAGCAATCCGACAGAATCCTACGAGCAGTACGTC.

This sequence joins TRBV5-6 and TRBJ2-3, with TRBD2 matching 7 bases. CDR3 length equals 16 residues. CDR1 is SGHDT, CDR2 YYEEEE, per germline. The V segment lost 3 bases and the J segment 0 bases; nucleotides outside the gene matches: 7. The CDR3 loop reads CASSSFLADSTDTQYF. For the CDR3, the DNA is TGTGCCAGCAGCTCATTCCTAGCGGATAGCACAGATACGCAGTATTTT.

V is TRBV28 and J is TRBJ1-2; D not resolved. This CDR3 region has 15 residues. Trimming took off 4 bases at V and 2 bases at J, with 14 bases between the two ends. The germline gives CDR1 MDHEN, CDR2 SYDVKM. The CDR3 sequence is CASSSPPPLNYGYTF. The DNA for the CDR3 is TGTGCCAGCAGTTCTCCCCCACCGCTAAACTATGGCTACACCTTC.

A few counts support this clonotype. The CDR3 loop is CASSLVGPAPNYEQYF. The DNA for the CDR3 is TGTGCCAGCAGCTTAGTGGGGCCCGCACCCAACTACGAGCAGTACTTC. This chain links TRBV7-2 with TRBJ2-7; TRBD1 might be the D (5 bases). Looked up from germline, CDR1 is SGHTA and CDR2 is FQGNSA. V was trimmed by 1 base and J by 3 bases, leaving 16 bases between them. The CDR3 runs to 16 residues.

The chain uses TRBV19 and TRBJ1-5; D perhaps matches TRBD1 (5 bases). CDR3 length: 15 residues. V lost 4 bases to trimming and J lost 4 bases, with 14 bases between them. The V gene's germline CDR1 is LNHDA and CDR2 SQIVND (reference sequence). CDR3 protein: CASSTTGRANQPQHF. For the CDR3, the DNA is TGTGCCAGTAGTACAACAGGCCGGGCTAATCAGCCCCAGCATTTT.

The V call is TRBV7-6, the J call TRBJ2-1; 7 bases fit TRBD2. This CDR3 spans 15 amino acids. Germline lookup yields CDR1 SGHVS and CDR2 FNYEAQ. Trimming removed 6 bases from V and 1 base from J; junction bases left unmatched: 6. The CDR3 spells CASRPLADSYNEQFF. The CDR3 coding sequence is TGTGCCAGCAGACCTCTAGCGGATTCCTACAATGAGCAGTTCTTC.

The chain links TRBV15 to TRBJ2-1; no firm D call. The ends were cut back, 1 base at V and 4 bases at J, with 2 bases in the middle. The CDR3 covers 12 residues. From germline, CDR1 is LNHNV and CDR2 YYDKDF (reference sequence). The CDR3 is CATSRGYNEQFF. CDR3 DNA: TGTGCCACCAGCAGAGGATACAATGAGCAGTTCTTC.

In DNA, the CDR3 is TGTGCCAGCAGCGGCCGGAGCGAAGAGACCCAGTACTTC. It specifies CASSGRSEETQYF. This chain joins TRBV9 and TRBJ2-5; no clear D. Germline V CDR1 and CDR2: SGDLS, YYNGEE. The CDR3 is 13 amino acids. Deletions cut 3 bases from V and 3 bases from J, with 9 bases between.

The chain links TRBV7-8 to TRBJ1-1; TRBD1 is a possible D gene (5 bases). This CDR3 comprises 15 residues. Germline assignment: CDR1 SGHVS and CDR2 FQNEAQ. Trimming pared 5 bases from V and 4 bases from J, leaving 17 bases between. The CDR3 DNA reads TGTGCCAGCAGCCCAGGGAGGGCGGGGAGCACTGAAGCTTTCTTT. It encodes CASSPGRAGSTEAFF.